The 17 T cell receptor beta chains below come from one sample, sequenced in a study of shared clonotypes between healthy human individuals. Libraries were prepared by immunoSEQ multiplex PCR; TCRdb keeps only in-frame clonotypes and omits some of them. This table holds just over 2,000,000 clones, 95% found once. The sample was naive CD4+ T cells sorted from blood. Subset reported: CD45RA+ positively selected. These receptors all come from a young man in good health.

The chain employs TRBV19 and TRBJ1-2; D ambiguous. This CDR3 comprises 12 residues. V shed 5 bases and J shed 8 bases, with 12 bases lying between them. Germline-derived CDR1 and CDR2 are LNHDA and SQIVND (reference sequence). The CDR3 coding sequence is TGTGCCAGTAGTTTGTGGGGTGCCGGCTACACCTTC. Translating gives CASSLWGAGYTF.

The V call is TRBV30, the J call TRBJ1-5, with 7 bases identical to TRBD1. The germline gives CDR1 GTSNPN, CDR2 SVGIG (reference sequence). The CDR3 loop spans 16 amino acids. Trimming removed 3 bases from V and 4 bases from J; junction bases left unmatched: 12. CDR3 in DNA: TGTGCCTGGAGCCAGGGTACGTCACAGGGGAATCAGCCCCAGCATTTT. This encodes CAWSQGTSQGNQPQHF.

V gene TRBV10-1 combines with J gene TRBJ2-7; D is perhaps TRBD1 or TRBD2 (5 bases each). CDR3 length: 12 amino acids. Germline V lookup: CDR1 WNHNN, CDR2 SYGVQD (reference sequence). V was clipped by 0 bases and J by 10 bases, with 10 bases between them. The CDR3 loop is CASSESRGPQYF. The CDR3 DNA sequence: TGCGCCAGCAGTGAGTCTCGGGGACCTCAGTACTTC.

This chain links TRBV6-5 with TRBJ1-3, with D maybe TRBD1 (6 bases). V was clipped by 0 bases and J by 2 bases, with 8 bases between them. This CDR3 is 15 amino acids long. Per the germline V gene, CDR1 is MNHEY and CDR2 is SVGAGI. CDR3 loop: CASSYSKGAGNTIYF. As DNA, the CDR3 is TGTGCCAGCAGTTACTCGAAGGGGGCTGGAAACACCATATATTTT.

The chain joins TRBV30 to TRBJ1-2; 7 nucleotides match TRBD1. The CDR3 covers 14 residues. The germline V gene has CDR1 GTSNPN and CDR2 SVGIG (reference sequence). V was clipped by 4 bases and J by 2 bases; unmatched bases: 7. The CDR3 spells CAWTQDRWNYGYTF. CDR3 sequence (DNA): TGTGCCTGGACGCAGGACAGGTGGAACTATGGCTACACCTTC.

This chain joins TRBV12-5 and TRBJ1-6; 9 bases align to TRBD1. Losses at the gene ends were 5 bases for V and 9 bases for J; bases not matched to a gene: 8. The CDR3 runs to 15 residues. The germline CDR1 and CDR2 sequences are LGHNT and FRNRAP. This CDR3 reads CASGEDRGMSSPLHF. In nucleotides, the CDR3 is TGTGCTAGTGGTGAGGACAGGGGAATGAGTTCACCCCTCCACTTT.

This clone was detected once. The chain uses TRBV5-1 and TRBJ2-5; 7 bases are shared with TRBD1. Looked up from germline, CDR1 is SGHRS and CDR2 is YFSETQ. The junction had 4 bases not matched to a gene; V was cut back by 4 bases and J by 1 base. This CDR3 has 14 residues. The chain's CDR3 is CASSLTGTQETQYF. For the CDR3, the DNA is TGCGCCAGCAGCCTGACAGGGACCCAAGAGACCCAGTACTTC.

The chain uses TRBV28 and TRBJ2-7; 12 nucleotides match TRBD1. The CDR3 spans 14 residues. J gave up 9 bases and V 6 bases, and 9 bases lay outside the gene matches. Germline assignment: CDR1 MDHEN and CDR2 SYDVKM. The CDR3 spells CASRPGTGGGGQYF. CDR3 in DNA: TGTGCCAGCAGGCCCGGGACAGGGGGCGGTGGGCAGTACTTC.

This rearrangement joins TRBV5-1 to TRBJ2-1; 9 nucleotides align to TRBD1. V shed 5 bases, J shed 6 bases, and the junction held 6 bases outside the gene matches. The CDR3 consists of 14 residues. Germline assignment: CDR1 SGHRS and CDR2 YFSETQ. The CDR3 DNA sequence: TGCGCCAGCAGGGGACAGGGTAACGCCAATGAGCAGTTCTTC. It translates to CASRGQGNANEQFF. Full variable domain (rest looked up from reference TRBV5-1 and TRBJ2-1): KAGVTQTPRYLIKTRGQQVTLSCSPISGHRSVSWYQQTPGQGLQFLFEYFSETQRNKGNFPGRFSGRQFSNSRSEMNVSTLELGDSALYLCASRGQGNANEQFFGPGTRLTVL.

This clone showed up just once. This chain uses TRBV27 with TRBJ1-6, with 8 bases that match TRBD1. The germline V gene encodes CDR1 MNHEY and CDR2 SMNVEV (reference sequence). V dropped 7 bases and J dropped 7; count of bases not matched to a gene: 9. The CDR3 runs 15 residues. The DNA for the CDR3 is TGTGCCAGCACCCGACAGGGGCCCTGGAATTCACCCCTCCACTTT. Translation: CASTRQGPWNSPLHF.

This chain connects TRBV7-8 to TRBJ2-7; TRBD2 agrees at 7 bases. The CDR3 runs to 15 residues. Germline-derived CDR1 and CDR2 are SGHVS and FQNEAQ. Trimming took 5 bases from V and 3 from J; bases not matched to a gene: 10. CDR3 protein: CASSPGLVKFYEQYF. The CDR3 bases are TGTGCCAGCAGCCCAGGACTAGTCAAGTTCTACGAGCAGTACTTC.

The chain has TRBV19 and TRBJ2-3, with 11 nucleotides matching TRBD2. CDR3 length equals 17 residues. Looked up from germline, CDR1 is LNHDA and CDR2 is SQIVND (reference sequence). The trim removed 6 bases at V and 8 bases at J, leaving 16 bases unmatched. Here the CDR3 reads CASRLYPLAGAPGTQYF. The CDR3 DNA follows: TGTGCCAGTAGGCTCTACCCACTAGCGGGGGCCCCTGGTACGCAGTATTTT.

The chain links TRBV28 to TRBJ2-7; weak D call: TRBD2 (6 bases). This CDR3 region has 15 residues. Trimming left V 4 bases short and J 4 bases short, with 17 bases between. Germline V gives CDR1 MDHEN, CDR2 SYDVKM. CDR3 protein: CASSSPSLGRYEQYF. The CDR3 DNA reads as TGTGCCAGCAGTTCCCCCTCATTGGGGAGGTACGAGCAGTACTTC.

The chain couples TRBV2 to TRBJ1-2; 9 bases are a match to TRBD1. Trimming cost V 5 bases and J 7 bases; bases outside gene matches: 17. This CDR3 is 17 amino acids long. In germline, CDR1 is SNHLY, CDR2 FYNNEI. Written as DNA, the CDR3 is TGTGCCAGCAGTCCTCTACCGGGACAGGGTGATTTGGGTGGCTACACCTTC. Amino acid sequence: CASSPLPGQGDLGGYTF.

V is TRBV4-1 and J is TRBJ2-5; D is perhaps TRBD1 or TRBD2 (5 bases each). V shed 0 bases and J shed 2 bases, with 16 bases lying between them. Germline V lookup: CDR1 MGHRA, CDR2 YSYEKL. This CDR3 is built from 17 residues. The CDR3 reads CASSQEGVRGTQETQYF. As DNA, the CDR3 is TGCGCCAGCAGCCAAGAGGGGGTTCGGGGAACACAAGAGACCCAGTACTTC.

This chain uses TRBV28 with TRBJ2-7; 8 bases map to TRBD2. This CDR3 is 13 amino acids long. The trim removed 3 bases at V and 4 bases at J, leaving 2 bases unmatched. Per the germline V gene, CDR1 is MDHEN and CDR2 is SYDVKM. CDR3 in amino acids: CASSLSGGYEQYF. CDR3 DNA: TGTGCCAGCAGTTTGAGCGGGGGATACGAGCAGTACTTC. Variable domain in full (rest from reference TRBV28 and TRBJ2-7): DVKVTQSSRYLVKRTGEKVFLECVQDMDHENMFWYRQDPGLGLRLIYFSYDVKMKEKGDIPEGYSVSREKKERFSLILESASTNQTSMYLCASSLSGGYEQYFGPGTRLTVT.

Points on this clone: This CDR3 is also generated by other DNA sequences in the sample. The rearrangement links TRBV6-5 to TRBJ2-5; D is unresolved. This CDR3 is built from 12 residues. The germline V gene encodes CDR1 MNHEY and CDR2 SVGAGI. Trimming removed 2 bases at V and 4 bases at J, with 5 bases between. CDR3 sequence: CASSYSSETQYF. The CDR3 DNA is TGTGCCAGCAGTTACAGCTCAGAGACCCAGTACTTC.